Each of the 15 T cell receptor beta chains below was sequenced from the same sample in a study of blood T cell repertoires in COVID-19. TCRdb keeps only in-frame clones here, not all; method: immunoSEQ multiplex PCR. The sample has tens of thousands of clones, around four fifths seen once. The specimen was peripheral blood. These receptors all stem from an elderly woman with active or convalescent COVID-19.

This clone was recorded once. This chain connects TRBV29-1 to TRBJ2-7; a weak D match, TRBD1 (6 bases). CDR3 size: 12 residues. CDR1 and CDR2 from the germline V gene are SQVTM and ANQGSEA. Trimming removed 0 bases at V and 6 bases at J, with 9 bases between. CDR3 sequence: CSVEEGAGEQYF. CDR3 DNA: TGCAGCGTTGAAGAGGGGGCGGGCGAGCAGTACTTC.

The CDR3 loop reads CSVDQGREQYF. Here the CDR3 DNA reads TGCAGCGTTGACCAGGGGCGCGAGCAGTACTTC. The chain has TRBV29-1 and TRBJ2-7; TRBD1 is a possible D gene (6 bases). Between the trimmed V and J ends, which lost 3 bases and 6 bases, there was a span of 9 bases. CDR3 length: 11 amino acids. The germline CDR1 and CDR2 sequences are SQVTM and ANQGSEA.

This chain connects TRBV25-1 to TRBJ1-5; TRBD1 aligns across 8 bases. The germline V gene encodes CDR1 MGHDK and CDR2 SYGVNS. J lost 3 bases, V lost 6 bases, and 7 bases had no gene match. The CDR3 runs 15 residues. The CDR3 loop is CASSQTGVTNQPQHF. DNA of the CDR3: TGTGCCAGCAGCCAGACAGGGGTAACCAATCAGCCCCAGCATTTT.

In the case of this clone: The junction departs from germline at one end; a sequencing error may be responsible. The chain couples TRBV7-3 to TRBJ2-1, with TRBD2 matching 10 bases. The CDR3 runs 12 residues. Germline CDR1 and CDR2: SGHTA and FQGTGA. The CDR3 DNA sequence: TGTGCCAGCAGCCCTCCTAGCGGGAGTTTGATCTTC. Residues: CASSPPSGSLIF.

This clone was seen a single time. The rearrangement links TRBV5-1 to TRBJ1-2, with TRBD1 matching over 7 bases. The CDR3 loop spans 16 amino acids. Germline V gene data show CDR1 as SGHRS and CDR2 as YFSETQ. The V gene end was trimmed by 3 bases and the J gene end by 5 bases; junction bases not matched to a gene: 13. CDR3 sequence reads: CASSSPGLTGAYGYTF. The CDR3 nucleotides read TGCGCCAGCAGCTCCCCCGGTTTAACAGGGGCTTATGGCTACACCTTC.

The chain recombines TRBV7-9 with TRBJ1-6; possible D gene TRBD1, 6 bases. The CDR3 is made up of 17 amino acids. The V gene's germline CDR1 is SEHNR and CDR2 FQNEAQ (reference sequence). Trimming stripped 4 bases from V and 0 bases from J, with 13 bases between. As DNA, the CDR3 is TGTGCCAGCAGCTCGGGGGGGCAGAGCTCCTATAATTCACCCCTCCACTTT. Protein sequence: CASSSGGQSSYNSPLHF. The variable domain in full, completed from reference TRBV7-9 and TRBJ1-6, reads DTGVSQNPRHKITKRGQNVTFRCDPISEHNRLYWYRQTLGQGPEFLTYFQNEAQLEKSRLLSDRFSAERPKGSFSTLEIQRTEQGDSAMYLCASSSGGQSSYNSPLHFGNGTRLTVT.

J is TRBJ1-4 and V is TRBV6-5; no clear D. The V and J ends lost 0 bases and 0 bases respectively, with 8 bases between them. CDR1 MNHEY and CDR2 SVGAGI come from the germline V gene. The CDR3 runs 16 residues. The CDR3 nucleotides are TGTGCCAGCAGTTACTCCACAGATGCAACTAATGAAAAACTGTTTTTT. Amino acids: CASSYSTDATNEKLFF.

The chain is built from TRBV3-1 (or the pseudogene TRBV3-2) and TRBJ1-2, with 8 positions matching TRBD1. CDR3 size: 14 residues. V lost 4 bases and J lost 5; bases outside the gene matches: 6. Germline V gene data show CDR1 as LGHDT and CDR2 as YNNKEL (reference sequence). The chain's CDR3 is CASSRDRGQYGYTF. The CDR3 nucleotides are TGTGCCAGCAGCCGAGACAGGGGTCAGTATGGCTACACCTTC.

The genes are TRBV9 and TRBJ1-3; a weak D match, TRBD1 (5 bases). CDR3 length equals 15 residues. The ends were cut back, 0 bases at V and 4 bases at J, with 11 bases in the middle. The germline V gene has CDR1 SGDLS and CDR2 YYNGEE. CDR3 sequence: CASSVERGSGNTIYF. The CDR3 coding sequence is TGTGCCAGCAGCGTAGAGCGGGGCTCGGGAAACACCATATATTTT.

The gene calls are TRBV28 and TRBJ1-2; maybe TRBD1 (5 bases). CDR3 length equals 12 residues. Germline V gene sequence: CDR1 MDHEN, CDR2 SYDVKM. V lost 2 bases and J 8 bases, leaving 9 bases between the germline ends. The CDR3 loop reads CASSLRRVGYTF. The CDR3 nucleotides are TGTGCCAGCAGTTTACGCAGGGTCGGCTACACCTTC.

CDR3 region: CASSLNVGQGGYNEQFF. In nucleotides, the CDR3 is TGCGCCAGCAGCTTGAACGTGGGACAGGGAGGTTACAATGAGCAGTTCTTC. J is TRBJ2-1 and V is TRBV5-1; 9 nucleotides line up with TRBD1. The V gene's germline CDR1 is SGHRS and CDR2 YFSETQ. The CDR3 consists of 17 residues. V dropped 1 base and J dropped 4; count of bases not matched to a gene: 9.

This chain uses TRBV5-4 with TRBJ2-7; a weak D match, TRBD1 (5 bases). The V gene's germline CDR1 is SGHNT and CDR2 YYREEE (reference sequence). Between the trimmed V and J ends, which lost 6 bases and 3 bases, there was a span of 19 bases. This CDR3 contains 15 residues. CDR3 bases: TGTGCCAGCACCCAATCCCCAGGGAATGGCTACGAGCAGTACTTC. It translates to CASTQSPGNGYEQYF.

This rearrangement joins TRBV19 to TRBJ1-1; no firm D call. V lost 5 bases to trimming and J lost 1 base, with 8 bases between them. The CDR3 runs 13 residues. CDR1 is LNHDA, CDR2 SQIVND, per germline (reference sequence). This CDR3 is CASSQATNTEAFF. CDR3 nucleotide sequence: TGTGCCAGTAGTCAGGCGACGAACACTGAAGCTTTCTTT.

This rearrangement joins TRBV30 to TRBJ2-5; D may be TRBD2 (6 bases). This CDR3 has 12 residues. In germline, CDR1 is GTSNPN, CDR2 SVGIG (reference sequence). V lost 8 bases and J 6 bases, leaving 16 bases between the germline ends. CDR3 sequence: CAQDGGGQTQYF. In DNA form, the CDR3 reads TGTGCCCAAGACGGGGGAGGACAGACCCAGTACTTC.

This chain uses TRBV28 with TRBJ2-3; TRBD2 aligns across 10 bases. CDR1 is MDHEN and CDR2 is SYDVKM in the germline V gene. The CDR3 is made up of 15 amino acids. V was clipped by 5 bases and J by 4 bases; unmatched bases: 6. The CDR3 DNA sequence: TGTGCCAGCAGTGTCGGGACTAGCGTTGCAGATACGCAGTATTTT. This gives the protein CASSVGTSVADTQYF. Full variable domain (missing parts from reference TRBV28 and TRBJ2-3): DVKVTQSSRYLVKRTGEKVFLECVQDMDHENMFWYRQDPGLGLRLIYFSYDVKMKEKGDIPEGYSVSREKKERFSLILESASTNQTSMYLCASSVGTSVADTQYFGPGTRLTVL.